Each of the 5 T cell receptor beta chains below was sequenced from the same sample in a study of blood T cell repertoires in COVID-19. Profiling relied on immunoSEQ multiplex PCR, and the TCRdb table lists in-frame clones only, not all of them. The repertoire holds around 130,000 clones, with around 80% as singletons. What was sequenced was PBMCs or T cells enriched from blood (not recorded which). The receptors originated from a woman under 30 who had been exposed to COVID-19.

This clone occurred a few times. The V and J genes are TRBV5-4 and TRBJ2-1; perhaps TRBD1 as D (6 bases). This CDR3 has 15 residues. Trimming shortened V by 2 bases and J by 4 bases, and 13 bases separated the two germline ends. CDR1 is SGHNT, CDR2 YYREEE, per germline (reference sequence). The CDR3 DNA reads TGTGCCAGCAGCTTTAACAGGGTAATTTACAATGAGCAGTTCTTC. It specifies CASSFNRVIYNEQFF.

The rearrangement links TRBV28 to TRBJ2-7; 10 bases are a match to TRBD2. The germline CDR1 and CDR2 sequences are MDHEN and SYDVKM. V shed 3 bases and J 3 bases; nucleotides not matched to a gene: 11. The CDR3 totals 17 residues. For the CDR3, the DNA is TGTGCCAGCAGTTTTTTCTTAAAAGCGGGAGGGAGCTACGAGCAGTACTTC. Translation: CASSFFLKAGGSYEQYF.

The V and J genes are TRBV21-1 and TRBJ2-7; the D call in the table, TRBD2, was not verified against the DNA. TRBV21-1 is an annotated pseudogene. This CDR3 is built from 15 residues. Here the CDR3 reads CASSKVSDGAYEQYF. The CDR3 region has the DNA TGTGCCAGCAGCAAAGTTTCAGACGGAGCCTACGAGCAGTACTTC.

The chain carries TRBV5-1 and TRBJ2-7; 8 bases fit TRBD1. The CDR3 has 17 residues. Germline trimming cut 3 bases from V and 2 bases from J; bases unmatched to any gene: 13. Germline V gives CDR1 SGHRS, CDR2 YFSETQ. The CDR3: CASSYSLGTGSTYEQYF. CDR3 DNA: TGCGCCAGCAGCTACTCACTGGGGACAGGATCTACCTACGAGCAGTACTTC.

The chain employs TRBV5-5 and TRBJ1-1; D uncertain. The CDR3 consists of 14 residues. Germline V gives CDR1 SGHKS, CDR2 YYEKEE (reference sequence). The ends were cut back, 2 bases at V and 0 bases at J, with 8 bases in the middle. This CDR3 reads CASSFSVVNTEAFF. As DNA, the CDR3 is TGTGCCAGCAGCTTCTCAGTGGTGAACACTGAAGCTTTCTTT.